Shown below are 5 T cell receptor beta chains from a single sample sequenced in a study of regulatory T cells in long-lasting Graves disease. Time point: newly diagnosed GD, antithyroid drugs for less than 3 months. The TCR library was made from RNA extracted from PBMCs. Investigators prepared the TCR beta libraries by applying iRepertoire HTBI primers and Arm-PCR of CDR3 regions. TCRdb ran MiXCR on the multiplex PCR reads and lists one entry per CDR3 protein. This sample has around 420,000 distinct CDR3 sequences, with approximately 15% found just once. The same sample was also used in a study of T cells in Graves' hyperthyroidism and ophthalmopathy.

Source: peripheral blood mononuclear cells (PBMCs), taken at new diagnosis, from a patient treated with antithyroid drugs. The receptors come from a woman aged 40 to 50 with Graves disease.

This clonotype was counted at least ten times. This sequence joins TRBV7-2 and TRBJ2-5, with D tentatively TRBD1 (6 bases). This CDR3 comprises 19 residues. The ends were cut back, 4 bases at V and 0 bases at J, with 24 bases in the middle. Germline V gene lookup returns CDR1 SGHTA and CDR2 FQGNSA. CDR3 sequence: CASSSLVGASRAHQETQYF. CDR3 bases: TGTGCCAGCAGCTCCCTTGTGGGGGCTAGCCGAGCCCACCAAGAGACCCAGTACTTC.

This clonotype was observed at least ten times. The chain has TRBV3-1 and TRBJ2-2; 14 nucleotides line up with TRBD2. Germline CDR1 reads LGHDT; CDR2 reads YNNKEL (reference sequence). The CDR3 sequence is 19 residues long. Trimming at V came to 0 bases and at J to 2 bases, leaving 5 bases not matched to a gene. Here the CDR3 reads CASSQDLGLAGGNTGELFF. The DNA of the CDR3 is TGTGCCAGCAGCCAAGATCTCGGACTAGCGGGAGGAAACACCGGGGAGCTGTTTTTT.

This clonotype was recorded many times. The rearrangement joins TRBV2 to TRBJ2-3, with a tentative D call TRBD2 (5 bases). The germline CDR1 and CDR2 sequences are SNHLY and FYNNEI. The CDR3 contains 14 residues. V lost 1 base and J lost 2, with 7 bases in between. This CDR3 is CASSEGRVTDTQYF. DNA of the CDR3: TGTGCCAGCAGTGAAGGGCGGGTCACAGATACGCAGTATTTT.

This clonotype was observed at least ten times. CDR3 amino acids: CSASRGAFDEQYF. Here the CDR3 DNA reads TGCAGTGCTAGTAGGGGGGCGTTCGACGAGCAGTACTTC. The J gene is TRBJ2-7, the V gene TRBV20-1; D is tentatively TRBD1 or TRBD2 (6 bases each). The CDR3 has 13 amino acids. CDR1 DFQATT and CDR2 SNEGSKA come from the germline V gene (reference sequence). The V and J ends lost 3 bases and 5 bases respectively, with 14 bases between them.

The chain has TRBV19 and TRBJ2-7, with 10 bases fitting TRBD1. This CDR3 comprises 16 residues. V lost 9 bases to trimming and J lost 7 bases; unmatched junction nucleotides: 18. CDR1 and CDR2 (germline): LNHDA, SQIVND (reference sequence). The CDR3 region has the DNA TGTGCCAGCACAAGAACCTCCGGGACAGGGGTGGGGGAGCAGTACTTC. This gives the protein CASTRTSGTGVGEQYF.